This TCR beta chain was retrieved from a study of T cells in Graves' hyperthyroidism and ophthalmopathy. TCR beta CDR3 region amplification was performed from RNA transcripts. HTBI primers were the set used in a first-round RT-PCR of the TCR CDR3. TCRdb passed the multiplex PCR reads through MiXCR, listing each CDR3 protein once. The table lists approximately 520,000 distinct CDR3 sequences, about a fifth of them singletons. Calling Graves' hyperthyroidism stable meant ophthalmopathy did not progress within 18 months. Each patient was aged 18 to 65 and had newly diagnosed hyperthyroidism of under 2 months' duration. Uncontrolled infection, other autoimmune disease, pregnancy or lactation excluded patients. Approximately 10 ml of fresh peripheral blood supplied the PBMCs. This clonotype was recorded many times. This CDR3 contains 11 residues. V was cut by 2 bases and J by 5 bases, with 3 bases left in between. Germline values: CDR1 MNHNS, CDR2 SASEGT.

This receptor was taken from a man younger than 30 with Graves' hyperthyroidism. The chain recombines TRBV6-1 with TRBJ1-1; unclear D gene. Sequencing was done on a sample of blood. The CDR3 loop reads CASSEFTEAFF. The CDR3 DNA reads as TGTGCCAGCAGTGAATTTACTGAAGCTTTCTTT.